What follows describes a single TCR beta chain. Its antigen is not yet known. Base qualities are not recorded, but no much larger clone differs from it by a single base. Library generation was performed with the immunoSEQ multiplex PCR assay. The multiplex PCR relied on a mix of 60 forward primers for TCR Vbeta segments and 13 reverse primers for TCR Jbeta segments. The CDR3 region of rearranged TCR beta genes was amplified from genomic DNA by a multiplex PCR assay. The Illumina HiSeq System was used to sequence the amplified TCR beta libraries as 87-base-pair reads. In the paper's pipeline: A later analysis counted about 82 million unique TCR beta chains across the 500 to 850 repertoires, and some 11 million of these chains were shared by at least two donors. Raw reads were error-corrected and collapsed into unique sequences with a nearest-neighbor algorithm that merged closely related sequences to remove PCR and sequencing errors. To assign V, D and J gene segments, CDR3 sequences were aligned to IMGT reference sequences. For a sequence to be retained, a match of at least six nucleotides was required to both a V gene segment and a J gene segment. A rearrangement was called productive if the CDR3 had no stop codons and remained in frame with V and J, and every other rearrangement was called non-productive. Following IMGT convention, CDR3 was defined as the stretch from the second conserved V-encoded cysteine to the conserved J-encoded phenylalanine. The earlier analysis of some 540 of the donors excluded any sequence lacking an unambiguous match to a single V gene segment. In an earlier analysis of about 590 of the donors, a V segment was called functional when productive rearrangements were above 56.7%, and segregating when the standard deviation between donors exceeded 5%. A statistical classification framework was built for diagnosing cytomegalovirus status from the catalog of TCR beta chain sequences. In a later analysis, V and J genes were assigned by comparing TCR nucleotide sequences against IMGT/GENE-DB human TR gene sequences. In a later analysis, CDR3 sequences and most-parsimonious VDJ recombination scenarios were assigned using the TCRdist pipeline. A later analysis defined each TCR beta chain by its CDR3 amino acid sequence plus V-gene family, and excluded reads lacking a unique V-gene family. In a later analysis, 500 to 650 highly shared, low-generation-probability nucleotide sequences were removed to address suspected cross-contamination and a sequencing artifact. A later analysis calculated a clonal expansion index for each public chain from normalized within-repertoire ranks of inferred template counts. A later analysis computed generation probabilities with a VDJ recombination model fitted to out-of-frame rearrangements, and checked the results against IGoR. In a later analysis, TCR-TCR, TCR-HLA and TCR-CMV co-occurrence was scored with hypergeometric tests, and a repertoire-size bias correction was applied to TCR pairs. A later analysis estimated false discovery rates by permuting HLA or CMV assignments 20 times. In a later analysis, co-occurring TCRs were grouped with DBSCAN, and TCRdist sequence similarity was added when clustering was performed within HLA-allele-positive subsets. For co-occurrence clustering, repertoires with fewer than 30,000 or more than 120,000 public chains were excluded, along with roughly 5 repertoires with anomalous nucleotide sharing. TCRdb stores this immuneACCESS table with in-frame sequences only. Part of the clones is absent; in the studies checked, under half of the shortfall reflects unresolved V genes, and no reason is known for the rest. Clone size and the V and J calls come from that table; the DNA yielded D and trimming. The sample table holds about 130,000 clones, of which around 85% were seen once. In total, the top ten clones hold over 6.5% of the sample.

This specimen belongs to a study of cytomegalovirus exposure and HLA in healthy donors (dated by TCRdb to the late 2010s). As for the study more broadly: According to an earlier analysis of 587 of the donors, some 170 million T cells yielded some 120 million unique TCR beta sequences and 276 Gb of sequence data. Along with the approximately 700-subject first cohort, a separate validation cohort of more than 90 different subjects was used. Across 300 to 400 genotyped donors of the cohort, an average of about 240,000 unique TCR beta nucleotide sequences per donor were sequenced, and around 19% of those sequences were non-productive. Typing coverage differed by locus: A, B, C, DRB1 and DQB1 were typed in roughly 629-630 donors, DQA1 in roughly 500, DPA1 in nearly 610, and DPB1 in approximately 450. Every repertoire in the discovery cohort had been generated on one and the same sequencing platform. HLA typing covered class I and class II loci at four-digit resolution. Genome-wide SNP genotypes for about 60% of the roughly 700 donors were used in a later genetic analysis, which treated that subset as a discovery cohort. The study profiled the T cell repertoires of about 720 subjects by immunosequencing and related them to cytomegalovirus serostatus. A later analysis re-analyzed previously published TCR beta repertoires from about 600 donors and added high-resolution HLA genotyping to study TCR occurrence patterns. Alongside the repertoire data, information on donor age, sex, ethnicity and CMV serostatus was compiled. In an earlier analysis of 500 to 650 of the donors, high-throughput TCR beta sequencing was used to judge whether each TCR beta V gene segment behaved as functional or pseudogenic. A handful of DR-DQ haplotypes were handled as single units for association and clustering because linkage in the cohort was strong. The aim of the study was to test whether cataloging public T cell receptors could identify signatures of past pathogen exposure. To predict cytomegalovirus infection status, the study combined high-throughput TCR immunosequencing, statistical association of individual TCRs with disease status, and machine learning. Of the 300 to 450 genotyped donors, less than 90% were placed in the genetic ancestry cluster associated with self-reported Caucasian donors. About 330 gigabases of sequencing data and about 92 million unique TCR sequences made up an early release that covered around 640 HLA-typed donors. The later analysis used no new phenotypic data to find candidate immune exposures, relying instead on TCR beta sequences and their occurrence across donors.

Beyond this particular receptor, the publication reports: Cytomegalovirus status was reported to be diagnosed by the classifier with high specificity and sensitivity in both the original and validation cohorts. Compared with equally common non-associated chains, HLA-associated TCR beta chains in a later analysis were more clonally expanded and had lower generation probabilities. Correlated functional status among segregating V segments might be attributable to linkage disequilibrium, but an unknown experimental factor could not be ruled out. In a later analysis, TCR association rates were found to vary across HLA loci, with the most associated TCRs seen for DRB1 alleles and the fewest for HLA-C alleles. Presence/absence analyses assumed roughly uniform sequencing depth across donors, an assumption that may not hold. A few of the identified cytomegalovirus-associated TCR beta chains were confirmed in vitro to be specific for cytomegalovirus antigens. The study listed approximately 160 TCR beta chains as associated with cytomegalovirus. Compared with the approximately 710-donor mean, donors in an Asian-associated ancestry cluster had fewer N-insertions in productive TCRs, according to a later genetic analysis. Because counts were too low, some 16 rarely observed V segments, including chromosome 9 orphons, were excluded from the earlier analysis of several hundred of the donors. An earlier analysis of around 500 of the donors showed that most TCR beta V segments appeared in productive rearrangements either about 87% or about 30% of the time, which broadly matched IMGT annotations. A further reported finding was that TCR beta sequences accurately predicted the HLA-A and HLA-B alleles for most subjects in the first cohort. A later analysis associated about 17,000 TCR beta sequences with specific HLA alleles at a false discovery rate of 0.05. It was suggested by the authors that the approach could potentially be generalized to other disease states and immunological phenotypes. For the cohort, immune exposure information was limited to CMV serostatus. When HLA alleles, especially DR and DQ, strongly co-occurred, TCR associations were difficult to assign to individual alleles. Because some donors lacked HLA typing at each locus, the association tests relied only on the typed subset. Some IMGT-functional V segments, including TRBV6-2 and TRBV6-3, could not be told apart with the 87-base-pair reads, so those segments were excluded. A later analysis found that most CMV-associated TCR beta chains appeared HLA-restricted, with HLA associations seemingly driven largely by CMV exposure. Only TCR beta chains were sequenced in this cohort, and the absence of alpha or paired-chain data limited detectable features. V-gene and J-gene trimming of TCR beta chains was associated with a missense DCLRE1C variant in a later genetic analysis, and the association was replicated in an independent cohort. Across donors, most TCR sequences were observed very rarely, whereas some public TCRs were present in many individuals. Several of the top co-occurrence clusters appeared to be linked to parvovirus B19, influenza, CMV and Epstein-Barr virus, according to a later analysis. A cluster of highly shared sequence variants was judged likely to represent a technical artifact of the sequencing pipeline.

The cohort comprised approximately 700 healthy bone marrow donors. Cohort members were all nominally healthy when sampled, although unrecorded immune exposures were likely present. The donor tested CMV seropositive, placing the donor among the 250 to 350 seropositive members of the cohort. Each donor provided a peripheral blood sample, and peripheral blood mononuclear cells were used for TCR beta sequencing. The Qiagen DNeasy Blood Extraction Kit was used to extract genomic DNA from the blood cell samples. The CDR3 runs 16 amino acids, cysteine and phenylalanine included. Only the CDR3 region is kept as DNA, spanning 48 bases read in frame from base 1. The V and J ends are trimmed by 4 bases and 1 base, leaving 18 bases between them. CDR1 and CDR2, per the germline V gene, are SGDLS and YYNGEE.

Here the chain combines TRBV9 and TRBJ2-7; the D gene identity is not certain. Specimen: PBMCs. The receptor's source is a woman aged 25 to 39 in good health and CMV-seropositive. The CDR3 in this case is CASSSFRLAPSYEQYF. The DNA sequence follows: TGTGCCAGCAGCTCCTTCAGACTTGCGCCGTCCTACGAGCAGTACTTC.